This is a list of T cell receptor beta chains from one sample in a study of T cell changes during pregnancy in multiple sclerosis. Measured with immunoSEQ multiplex PCR; TCRdb has only the in-frame clones, and not every one. The data hold just under 65,000 clones, with about 93% observed a single time. This specimen was CD8+ T cells from peripheral blood mononuclear cells, taken in the second trimester of pregnancy. The receptor set was obtained from a female donor with multiple sclerosis, enrolled in a pregnancy study. Both conserved end residues are part of each CDR3. The order of the fields is J gene, D gene, V gene, clone size, CDR3 protein, CDR3 DNA. A D gene is named only where the DNA matches it firmly. Some rows have no size entry. The others give once, few or many, or a class for an expanded clone.

TRBJ2-7 - TRBV7-9 - CASSFRDTFSYEQYF TGTGCCAGCAGCTTCCGGGACACCTTCTCCTACGAGCAGTACTTC
TRBJ2-2 - TRBV7-9 - CASSFPTRTNTGELFF TGTGCCAGCAGTTTTCCGACTAGAACGAACACCGGGGAGCTGTTTTTT
TRBJ2-7 TRBD1 TRBV4-1 - CASSHDRAGQYF TGCGCCAGCAGCCACGACAGGGCGGGGCAGTACTTC
TRBJ2-5 TRBD2 TRBV28 - CASSPPPVVAGGAETQYF TGTGCCAGCAGTCCCCCTCCAGTAGTAGCGGGAGGGGCGGAGACCCAGTACTTC
TRBJ1-1 - TRBV13 - CASSYVQGAEAFF TGTGCCAGCAGCTATGTACAGGGCGCTGAAGCTTTCTTT
TRBJ2-1 TRBD1 TRBV30 - CAWTLGTGPPQFF TGTGCCTGGACTCTAGGGACAGGGCCCCCGCAGTTCTTC
TRBJ1-1 - TRBV4-1 - CASSQEGWEFGEAFF TGCGCCAGCAGCCAAGAAGGTTGGGAGTTTGGTGAAGCTTTCTTT
TRBJ2-2 TRBD2 TRBV6-4 medium-sized CASSALAGEAGELFF TGTGCCAGCAGCGCCCTAGCGGGAGAGGCCGGGGAGCTGTTTTTT
TRBJ2-2 - TRBV18 - CASSFWTEPNTGELFF TGTGCCAGCTCATTCTGGACAGAACCGAACACCGGGGAGCTGTTTTTT
TRBJ1-1 TRBD1 TRBV13 - CASSKRTGGGSLGTEAFF TGTGCCAGCAGCAAGAGGACAGGGGGCGGTTCACTGGGGACTGAAGCTTTCTTT
TRBJ1-1 - TRBV9 - CASSVGGSYTEAFF TGTGCCAGCAGCGTAGGTGGCTCCTACACTGAAGCTTTCTTT
TRBJ1-2 - TRBV5-4 - CASSLDEYNYGYTF TGTGCCAGCAGCTTGGATGAGTACAACTATGGCTACACCTTC
TRBJ2-1 TRBD1 TRBV19 - CASRLGTGSVEQFF TGTGCCAGTAGATTAGGGACAGGGAGCGTTGAGCAGTTCTTC
TRBJ1-4 - TRBV27 - CASSAGRGKLFF TGTGCCAGCAGCGCCGGGAGGGGGAAACTGTTTTTT
TRBJ2-3 TRBD2 TRBV9 - CASSGGTSGLIDTQYF TGTGCCAGCAGCGGAGGGACTAGCGGGCTCATAGATACGCAGTATTTT
TRBJ1-1 - TRBV5-1 - CASSWTEPNTEAFF TGCGCCAGCAGCTGGACAGAACCCAACACTGAAGCTTTCTTT
TRBJ2-7 - TRBV19 - CASKAAISSYEQYF TGTGCCAGTAAGGCAGCGATTAGCTCCTACGAGCAGTACTTC
TRBJ1-2 TRBD1 TRBV12-5 few CASGPQGGGYTF TGTGCTAGTGGTCCCCAGGGGGGCGGCTACACCTTC
TRBJ2-1 TRBD2 TRBV30 - CACSGVNNEQFF TGTGCGTGTAGCGGGGTGAACAATGAGCAGTTCTTC
TRBJ1-2 - TRBV29-1 - CSVGNTGMEGYTF TGCAGCGTCGGAAACACAGGGATGGAGGGCTACACCTTC
TRBJ2-1 - TRBV5-6 - CASSLGAEQFF TGTGCCAGCAGCTTGGGGGCTGAGCAGTTCTTC
TRBJ2-3 - TRBV5-6 - CASSADTDTQYF TGTGCCAGCAGCGCCGACACGGATACGCAGTATTTT
TRBJ2-7 - TRBV7-9 - CASSPPAGSYEQYF TGTGCCAGCAGCCCACCGGCAGGGTCGTACGAGCAGTACTTC
TRBJ2-7 TRBD1 TRBV29-1 once CSVPGQGKSGEQYF TGCAGCGTTCCCGGACAGGGAAAATCGGGCGAGCAGTACTTC
TRBJ2-6 TRBD2 TRBV15 - CATSLRGGSGANVLTF TGTGCCACCAGCCTACGGGGGGGATCTGGGGCCAACGTCCTGACTTTC
TRBJ2-7 TRBD1 TRBV9 - CASSGRDSSYEQYF TGTGCCAGCAGCGGCCGGGACAGCTCCTACGAGCAGTACTTC
TRBJ1-2 - TRBV6-5 - CASSYSLPGLDGYTF TGTGCCAGCAGTTACTCGTTACCAGGGCTGGATGGCTACACCTTC
TRBJ1-2 TRBD1 TRBV5-1 - CASSPGTGVPGYTF TGCGCCAGCAGCCCGGGGACAGGGGTTCCCGGCTACACCTTC
TRBJ1-3 - TRBV7-9 - CASSLAMGPIYF TGTGCCAGCAGCTTAGCTATGGGCCCCATATATTTT